These 29 T cell receptor beta chains were all obtained from the same sample, sequenced in a study of T cell changes during pregnancy in multiple sclerosis. Using immunoSEQ multiplex PCR, the repertoire was profiled, and TCRdb retains in-frame clones only, with some absent. Among 75,000 to 100,000 clones listed, approximately 90% were seen once. The sample consisted of peripheral blood, taken after pregnancy. The receptors were gathered from a female donor in good health, enrolled as a control in a pregnancy study.

The rearrangement joins TRBV30 to TRBJ1-5; D possibly corresponds to TRBD1 (6 bases). The germline gives CDR1 GTSNPN, CDR2 SVGIG (reference sequence). The germline V and J ends were trimmed by 0 bases and 5 bases, with 14 bases remaining between them. The CDR3 length is 15 residues. The CDR3: CAWSVSDRWDQPQHF. The DNA for the CDR3 is TGTGCCTGGAGTGTTTCCGACAGGTGGGATCAGCCCCAGCATTTT.

This sequence joins TRBV29-1 and TRBJ2-5; D possibly corresponds to TRBD2 (6 bases). CDR1 SQVTM and CDR2 ANQGSEA come from the germline V gene. The CDR3 sequence is 13 residues long. V was trimmed by 3 bases and J by 1 base, leaving 9 bases between them. CDR3 sequence reads: CSVDRGVQETQYF. The CDR3 DNA follows: TGCAGCGTTGATCGCGGGGTCCAAGAGACCCAGTACTTC. Drawing the rest from reference TRBV29-1 and TRBJ2-5, the complete variable domain is SAVISQKPSRDICQRGTSLTIQCQVDSQVTMMFWYRQQPGQSLTLIATANQGSEATYESGFVIDKFPISRPNLTFSTLTVSNMSPEDSSIYLCSVDRGVQETQYFGPGTRLLVL.

This clone has a handful of counts. The same CDR3 arises from other DNA sequences in this sample as well. The chain is built from TRBV5-4 and TRBJ2-3; tentative D call: TRBD2 (5 bases). The germline V gene encodes CDR1 SGHNT and CDR2 YYREEE (reference sequence). V dropped 0 bases and J dropped 2 bases, with 10 bases sitting between them. The CDR3 has 15 residues. CDR3 protein: CASSLDRGLTDTQYF. CDR3 nucleotide sequence: TGTGCCAGCAGCTTGGACCGAGGACTCACAGATACGCAGTATTTT.

This clone was observed a single time. Here the CDR3 DNA reads TGTGCCAGCACCCTCCTGGGCCTTTCTAATGAAAAACTGTTTTTT. This translates into CASTLLGLSNEKLFF. The chain uses TRBV6-1 and TRBJ1-4; D gene uncertain. Trimming cost V 7 bases and J 3 bases, with 15 bases left between them. CDR1 is MNHNS and CDR2 is SASEGT in the germline V gene. The CDR3 consists of 15 residues.

The genes are TRBV30 and TRBJ2-7; TRBD1 is a possible D gene (6 bases). The CDR3 runs 12 residues. The germline CDR1 and CDR2 sequences are GTSNPN and SVGIG (reference sequence). Trimming removed 5 bases from V and 3 bases from J, with 11 bases in between. The CDR3 DNA is TGTGCCTGGGAACAACAGGGCTACGAGCAGTACTTC. Its translation: CAWEQQGYEQYF.

This chain connects TRBV6-5 to TRBJ1-6, with TRBD1 as a possible D gene (5 bases). Germline V gene lookup returns CDR1 MNHEY and CDR2 SVGAGI. V lost 7 bases to trimming and J lost 6 bases, with 16 bases between them. The CDR3 consists of 15 residues. The CDR3 here is CASILRVGGNSPLHF. CDR3 bases: TGTGCCAGCATCTTAAGGGTCGGGGGTAATTCACCCCTCCACTTT.

This clone occurred once. This chain joins TRBV28 and TRBJ2-7; D remains unclear. Trimming cost V 2 bases and J 3 bases, with 5 bases left between them. CDR1 and CDR2 (germline): MDHEN, SYDVKM. CDR3 length: 12 amino acids. CDR3 sequence reads: CASSLRGYEQYF. CDR3 bases: TGTGCCAGCAGTTTACGCGGCTACGAGCAGTACTTC.

V gene TRBV21-1 combines with J gene TRBJ2-7; the table assigns TRBD2, which was not confirmed against the DNA. TRBV21-1 is marked as a pseudogene. The CDR3 runs 15 residues. Here the CDR3 reads CASSRPRSGNYEQYF. CDR3 DNA sequence: TGTGCCAGCAGCCGACCACGCAGCGGCAACTACGAGCAGTACTTC.

The chain carries TRBV6-6 and TRBJ2-5, with 8 bases identical to TRBD2. The V gene end was trimmed by 6 bases and the J gene end by 5 bases; junction bases not matched to a gene: 8. From germline, CDR1 is MNHNY and CDR2 SVGAGI (reference sequence). The CDR3 length is 14 residues. CDR3 amino acids: CASRRGLGFETQYF. The DNA for the CDR3 is TGTGCCAGCAGGCGGGGACTAGGGTTTGAGACCCAGTACTTC.

The rearrangement links TRBV7-2 to TRBJ2-1; D possibly corresponds to TRBD1 (5 bases). This CDR3 is built from 15 residues. The germline gives CDR1 SGHTA, CDR2 FQGNSA. The V gene lost 1 base and the J gene lost 4 bases, with 11 bases spanning the gap. CDR3 in amino acids: CASSLGIGEYNEQFF. The CDR3 DNA sequence: TGTGCCAGCAGCTTAGGAATAGGGGAATACAATGAGCAGTTCTTC.

This sequence joins TRBV5-1 and TRBJ2-7, with 8 bases fitting TRBD1. The CDR3 runs to 16 residues. With V trimmed by 0 bases and J by 0 bases, 5 bases remained unmatched. Germline CDR1 SGHRS, CDR2 YFSETQ. CDR3 nucleotides: TGCGCCAGCAGCTTGGGCCGGACAGGGAGCTCCTACGAGCAGTACTTC. Amino acid sequence: CASSLGRTGSSYEQYF.

The chain carries TRBV29-1 and TRBJ2-1, with 7 bases identical to TRBD2. This CDR3 spans 14 amino acids. CDR1 SQVTM and CDR2 ANQGSEA come from the germline V gene. J was trimmed by 0 bases and V by 3 bases; bases with no gene match: 2. The CDR3 spells CSVDGLDSYNEQFF. The CDR3 nucleotides read TGCAGCGTTGATGGACTAGACTCCTACAATGAGCAGTTCTTC.

The chain has TRBV27 and TRBJ2-3; possible D gene TRBD2, 6 bases. Per the germline V gene, CDR1 is MNHEY and CDR2 is SMNVEV (reference sequence). Trimming shortened V by 2 bases and J by 6 bases, and 18 bases separated the two germline ends. The CDR3 consists of 16 residues. The CDR3 loop is CASSLMVGGVGDTQYF. The CDR3, as DNA: TGTGCCAGCAGTTTAATGGTCGGAGGGGTGGGCGATACGCAGTATTTT.

This chain uses TRBV27 with TRBJ2-7; TRBD1 might be the D (5 bases). This CDR3 has 13 amino acids. Trimming shortened V by 5 bases and J by 1 base, and 9 bases separated the two germline ends. The germline V gene has CDR1 MNHEY and CDR2 SMNVEV (reference sequence). CDR3 residues: CASSPRASYEQYF. CDR3 in DNA: TGTGCCAGCAGTCCCAGGGCGTCCTACGAGCAGTACTTC.

The rearrangement joins TRBV28 to TRBJ2-1, with 7 nucleotides matching TRBD2. Germline CDR1 MDHEN, CDR2 SYDVKM. The CDR3 is made up of 15 amino acids. The V and J ends lost 6 bases and 6 bases, in that order; junction bases with no gene match: 11. As DNA, the CDR3 is TGTGCCAGCAGCTGGGGGGGTGGCGTCCTCAATGAGCAGTTCTTC. Its translation: CASSWGGGVLNEQFF.

This clone was seen just once. The chain combines TRBV2 with TRBJ1-6, with unresolved D. CDR1 and CDR2 (germline): SNHLY, FYNNEI. The CDR3 is made up of 13 amino acids. The V end was cut by 5 bases, the J end by 7 bases, with 9 bases between. The CDR3, as DNA: TGTGCCAGCAGTCCGCCGCTAAATTCACCCCTCCACTTT. Its protein is CASSPPLNSPLHF.

The chain recombines TRBV7-6 with TRBJ2-3; TRBD2 might be the D (5 bases). The CDR3 is made up of 16 amino acids. Between the trimmed V and J ends, which lost 1 base and 7 bases, there was a span of 18 bases. Germline CDR1 reads SGHVS; CDR2 reads FNYEAQ. The CDR3 DNA follows: TGTGCCAGCAGCTTAGGTGTTCGGTCTAGCCGGCATACGCAGTATTTT. Its protein product is CASSLGVRSSRHTQYF.

The rearrangement joins TRBV19 to TRBJ2-1; 9 nucleotides agree with TRBD1. V was pared by 10 bases and J by 6 bases, with 10 bases of the junction left unmatched. This CDR3 spans 14 amino acids. The V gene's germline CDR1 is LNHDA and CDR2 SQIVND (reference sequence). CDR3 in amino acids: CATSQGQGVNEQFF. CDR3 DNA: TGTGCCACCTCCCAGGGACAGGGCGTCAATGAGCAGTTCTTC.

This chain links TRBV11-3 with TRBJ2-1; 8 nucleotides line up with TRBD2. The CDR3 has 19 residues. The J segment lost 3 bases and the V segment lost 4 bases, leaving 17 bases of the junction unmatched. Germline V gene sequence: CDR1 SGHNT, CDR2 YENEEA. This CDR3 is CASSSSLRTETSVYNEQFF. The CDR3 coding sequence is TGTGCCAGCAGCTCGTCCCTAAGGACGGAGACTAGCGTCTACAATGAGCAGTTCTTC.

The CDR3: CASSIRGHEQYF. DNA of the CDR3: TGTGCCAGTAGTATAAGAGGCCACGAGCAGTACTTC. The gene calls are TRBV19 and TRBJ2-7; D remains unclear. Germline V gene lookup returns CDR1 LNHDA and CDR2 SQIVND (reference sequence). The ends were cut back, 2 bases at V and 5 bases at J, with 7 bases in the middle. This CDR3 contains 12 residues.

V is TRBV18 and J is TRBJ1-1; the D gene is possibly TRBD1 (6 bases). The CDR3 has 14 amino acids. The V and J ends lost 3 bases and 2 bases respectively, with 10 bases between them. CDR1 and CDR2 (germline): KGHSH, LQKENI. The CDR3 DNA is TGTGCCAGCTCACCGCCAGGGGCTAACACTGAAGCTTTCTTT. Translation: CASSPPGANTEAFF.

This chain links TRBV7-9 with TRBJ2-1, with unresolved D. The CDR3 is 12 residues long. CDR1 and CDR2 from the germline V gene are SEHNR and FQNEAQ (reference sequence). Between the trimmed V and J ends, which lost 5 bases and 9 bases, there was a span of 11 bases. CDR3 region: CASSPWAFEQFF. The CDR3 DNA reads TGTGCCAGCAGCCCGTGGGCGTTTGAGCAGTTCTTC.

This clone is a singleton in its sample. V gene TRBV18 combines with J gene TRBJ1-2; D not certain. V lost 6 bases and J lost 4, with 15 bases in between. The CDR3 loop spans 14 amino acids. Germline V gene lookup returns CDR1 KGHSH and CDR2 LQKENI. This chain's CDR3 is CASSEIERGYGYTF. For the CDR3, the DNA is TGTGCCAGCTCGGAAATAGAACGGGGCTATGGCTACACCTTC. The whole variable domain, filled in from reference TRBV18 and TRBJ1-2, reads NAGVMQNPRHLVRRRGQEARLRCSPMKGHSHVYWYRQLPEEGLKFMVYLQKENIIDESGMPKERFSAEFPKEGPSILRIQQVVRGDSAAYFCASSEIERGYGYTFGSGTRLTVV.

The CDR3 protein is CASTDTLAGPSTDTQYF. CDR3 in DNA: TGTGCCAGTACGGACACTTTAGCGGGACCTAGCACAGATACGCAGTATTTT. This rearrangement joins TRBV9 to TRBJ2-3, with 8 bases matching TRBD2. CDR3 length equals 17 residues. V was clipped by 8 bases and J by 0 bases; unmatched bases: 14. Germline lookup yields CDR1 SGDLS and CDR2 YYNGEE.

This rearrangement joins TRBV7-3 to TRBJ1-5, with D possibly matching TRBD1 (5 bases). The ends were cut back, 1 base at V and 3 bases at J, with 7 bases in the middle. The CDR3 sequence is 14 residues long. The germline V gene has CDR1 SGHTA and CDR2 FQGTGA. CDR3 in amino acids: CASSLRGVNQPQHF. CDR3 DNA: TGTGCCAGCAGCTTAAGGGGGGTCAATCAGCCCCAGCATTTT.

J is TRBJ1-1 and V is TRBV18; D ambiguous. Germline CDR1 KGHSH, CDR2 LQKENI. Trimming cost V 3 bases and J 5 bases, with 16 bases left between them. This CDR3 is 15 amino acids long. In DNA form, the CDR3 reads TGTGCCAGCTCACCGGGGTTTGAGGGTAGGACTGAAGCTTTCTTT. Translation: CASSPGFEGRTEAFF.

V gene TRBV11-2 combines with J gene TRBJ2-2, with 9 nucleotides matching TRBD1. The CDR3 spans 15 residues. Germline CDR1 reads SGHAT; CDR2 reads FQNNGV. V was clipped by 5 bases and J by 7 bases; unmatched bases: 8. CDR3 DNA sequence: TGTGCCAGCAGCCCTCGGACAGGGGATCGCGGGGAGCTGTTTTTT. Protein sequence: CASSPRTGDRGELFF.

The genes are TRBV4-1 and TRBJ2-7; 9 bases are shared with TRBD2. CDR1 MGHRA and CDR2 YSYEKL come from the germline V gene. Trimming removed 1 base from V and 3 bases from J; junction bases left unmatched: 7. This CDR3 has 16 amino acids. The CDR3: CASSQVPGLANYEQYF. The CDR3 coding sequence is TGCGCCAGCAGCCAAGTCCCGGGACTAGCTAACTACGAGCAGTACTTC.

The J gene is TRBJ1-1, the V gene TRBV15, with D possibly matching TRBD1 (6 bases). Germline CDR1 LNHNV, CDR2 YYDKDF (reference sequence). Trimming took 3 bases from V and 6 from J, leaving 8 bases between them. CDR3 length: 12 amino acids. The CDR3 DNA reads as TGTGCCACCAGCAGCACAGGGCCTGAAGCTTTCTTT. This translates into CATSSTGPEAFF.